This TCR beta chain was found in a study of T cells in Graves' hyperthyroidism and ophthalmopathy. Study information: The blood sample was taken at first diagnosis, before treatment began.

This clonotype was found a few times. Its specificity is not known. Study conclusions and caveats: Peripheral blood also featured most of the thyroid clonotypes expanded above 0.001. Separating ophthalmopathy from stable hyperthyroidism was achieved by a 13 V-J model.

Reasons for excluding patients were uncontrolled infection, other autoimmune disease, pregnancy or lactation. RNA transcripts provided the source from which TCR beta CDR3 regions were amplified. The HTBI set primed first-round TCR CDR3 RT-PCR. From the multiplex PCR reads, TCRdb called clonotypes with MiXCR, one entry per CDR3 protein. The sample lists about 360,000 distinct CDR3 sequences, 25% occurring once. The CDR3 consists of 15 residues. CDR1 and CDR2 (germline): SGHAT, FQNNGV. Trimming shortened V by 5 bases and J by 0 bases, and 12 bases separated the two germline ends. The specimen was blood. The chain joins TRBV11-2 to TRBJ2-3; D may be TRBD1 or TRBD2 (5 bases each). The source is a man aged 50 to 59 with Graves' hyperthyroidism. This chain's CDR3 is CASSRDGFSTDTQYF. The CDR3 region has the DNA TGTGCCAGCAGCAGGGACGGATTCAGCACAGATACGCAGTATTTT.